The text below deals with one T cell receptor beta chain. The CDR3 covers 14 residues. Per the germline V gene, CDR1 is SGHNT and CDR2 is YYREEE (reference sequence). V lost 0 bases, J lost 2 bases, and 6 bases lay in between. Original analysis: Nucleated cell counts were estimated from reference gene primer amplification. TCRdb keeps only in-frame clones here, not all; method: immunoSEQ multiplex PCR. D and trimming were read from the DNA, whereas the V and J calls and clone size are those reported in that table. The sample gives 390,000 or so clones, around 92% of which show up once; under 4% is in the top ten. The data derive from a study of blood T cell repertoires in COVID-19. Study background: Collection of acute and convalescent COVID-19 samples took place in the United States, Italy and Spain.

The rearrangement joins TRBV5-4 to TRBJ2-1, with D perhaps TRBD1 (5 bases). Sequenced material: peripheral blood. The source is a woman aged 25 to 39 with COVID-19, enrolled during active disease. In DNA, the CDR3 is TGTGCCAGCAGCTTGGAGACAGCCTACAATGAGCAGTTCTTC. Protein: CASSLETAYNEQFF.